What follows are 5 T cell receptor beta chains derived from one specimen sequenced in a study of control samples from healthy donors and cancer patients (dated by TCRdb to about 2020). Libraries were prepared through the immunoSEQ multiplex PCR assay. TCRdb carries this immuneACCESS record with in-frame sequences only. Its versions omit some clonotypes, under half of them owing to an unresolved V gene in the studies checked, with the rest unexplained. The table for this sample lists approximately 140,000 clones; under 95% of them were counted only once. The ten largest make up less than 6% of the sample. Sequencing was done on a sample of blood. The receptors stem from a man aged 18 to 29 in good health.

The V and J genes are TRBV13 and TRBJ1-5; 7 positions agree with TRBD1. J was trimmed by 3 bases and V by 10 bases; bases with no gene match: 6. The CDR3 has 13 residues. Looked up from germline, CDR1 is PRHDT and CDR2 is FYEKMQ (reference sequence). DNA of the CDR3: TGTGCCACATCGACAGGGCCCAATCAGCCCCAGCATTTT. Amino acids: CATSTGPNQPQHF. The full variable domain, rest sourced from reference TRBV13 and TRBJ1-5, is AAGVIQSPRHLIKEKRETATLKCYPIPRHDTVYWYQQGPGQDPQFLISFYEKMQSDKGSIPDRFSAQQFSDYHSELNMSSLELGDSALYFCATSTGPNQPQHFGDGTRLSIL.

The chain joins TRBV25-1 to TRBJ1-6; D is uncertain. V lost 4 bases to trimming and J lost 7 bases, with 8 bases between them. This CDR3 contains 13 residues. Germline lookup yields CDR1 MGHDK and CDR2 SYGVNS. CDR3: CASSAGRNSPLHF. In nucleotides, the CDR3 is TGTGCCAGCAGTGCTGGACGGAATTCACCCCTCCACTTT.

The chain has TRBV4-1 and TRBJ2-5; 9 bases map to TRBD1. The CDR3 sequence is 16 residues long. The V segment lost 0 bases and the J segment 5 bases; nucleotides outside the gene matches: 7. Germline V gene sequence: CDR1 MGHRA, CDR2 YSYEKL. The CDR3 coding sequence is TGCGCCAGCAGCCAAGATCAAACAGGGGGCTACGAGACCCAGTACTTC. It yields the protein CASSQDQTGGYETQYF.

V gene TRBV29-1 combines with J gene TRBJ2-3, with 8 nucleotides matching TRBD1. The germline gives CDR1 SQVTM, CDR2 ANQGSEA. This CDR3 has 14 amino acids. V lost 3 bases to trimming and J lost 6 bases; unmatched junction nucleotides: 8. CDR3: CSVEWRRGPDTQYF. The CDR3 nucleotides read TGCAGCGTTGAGTGGCGCAGGGGGCCTGATACGCAGTATTTT.

The gene calls are TRBV7-2 and TRBJ2-1, with no clear D. The CDR3 has 14 amino acids. V was pared by 0 bases and J by 7 bases, with 10 bases between. CDR1 is SGHTA and CDR2 is FQGNSA in the germline V gene. As DNA, the CDR3 is TGTGCCAGCAGCTTAGCAACAGCACGTAATGAGCAGTTCTTC. It encodes CASSLATARNEQFF.